A selection of T cell receptor beta chains follows, all from one sample in a study of human T cells and chemical hapten exposure. Each CDR3 protein gets one entry after TCRdb re-called the RACE reads with MiXCR. The sample has approximately 68,000 distinct CDR3 sequences, about 8.5% seen once. The sequences come from whole blood, collected in connection with sensitization to the hapten diphenylcyclopropenone (DPC). All receptors come from a woman between 45 and 65 years old with alopecia areata. Some clones in this sample may be carry-over from other donors' samples. Each CDR3 is given without its conserved first and last residue.

V: TRBV20-1; J: TRBJ1-1; CDR3: SARDRQTVF
V: TRBV27; J: TRBJ2-7; CDR3: ASSFWAGWEQY
V: TRBV19; J: TRBJ1-5; CDR3: ASSTQMGTGPRQPQH
V: TRBV20-1; J: TRBJ2-1; CDR3: SAQMSGTTWNEQF
V: TRBV21-1; J: TRBJ1-1; CDR3: ASGLTGCFTEAF
V: TRBV20-1; J: TRBJ2-1; CDR3: SARAPGSGEQF
V: TRBV6-5; J: TRBJ1-2; CDR3: ASSSPLRGYT
V: TRBV28; J: TRBJ2-3; CDR3: ASSFGRALGTDTQY
V: TRBV3-1; J: TRBJ2-7; CDR3: ASSQIGAARAYEQY
V: TRBV20-1; J: TRBJ1-1; CDR3: SARGRVDTEAF
V: TRBV27; J: TRBJ1-6; CDR3: ASSMGPPRGSSYNSPLH
V: TRBV20-1; J: TRBJ2-4; CDR3: SAKIALAGPNIQY
V: TRBV5-1; J: TRBJ2-3; CDR3: ASKTDPSTDTQY
V: TRBV20-1; J: TRBJ2-7; CDR3: SAKISGTGAYEQY
V: TRBV12-3/TRBV12-4; J: TRBJ2-1; CDR3: ASSATSGNEQF
V: TRBV7-9; J: TRBJ2-5; CDR3: ASSSVGSQETQY
V: TRBV4-3; J: TRBJ2-1; CDR3: ASSQDPRTPEQF
V: TRBV24-1; J: TRBJ2-1; CDR3: ATGDPQDDEQF
V: TRBV4-3; J: TRBJ2-1; CDR3: ASSQDSGGQNEQF
V: TRBV5-1; J: TRBJ2-3; CDR3: ASSLGTGADTQY
V: TRBV20-1; J: TRBJ2-1; CDR3: SAVGGTRRHNEQF
V: TRBV20-1; J: TRBJ2-7; CDR3: SAGSSGQIPY